Following are 17 T cell receptor beta chains from one sample sequenced in a study of blood T cell repertoires in COVID-19. Sequenced by immunoSEQ multiplex PCR; TCRdb stores in-frame clones only, minus some. The table lists 150,000 to 200,000 clones, approximately 80% of them singletons, with approximately 7.3% in the top ten. The specimen sequenced was peripheral blood. All receptors come from a human donor in a cohort sampled during active COVID-19.

This chain uses TRBV13 with TRBJ2-5; 9 nucleotides agree with TRBD2. The V gene end was trimmed by 6 bases and the J gene end by 1 base; junction bases not matched to a gene: 9. Germline V gives CDR1 PRHDT, CDR2 FYEKMQ (reference sequence). This CDR3 has 16 amino acids. The CDR3 is CASSPSGETLQETQYF. For the CDR3, the DNA is TGTGCCAGCAGTCCTAGCGGGGAGACCCTCCAAGAGACCCAGTACTTC.

The chain employs TRBV13 and TRBJ1-2; D might be TRBD1 (6 bases). The CDR3 spans 15 residues. The V gene's germline CDR1 is PRHDT and CDR2 FYEKMQ (reference sequence). The V and J ends lost 0 bases and 6 bases respectively, with 14 bases between them. CDR3 coding DNA: TGTGCCAGCAGCTTAGGCGGCAGGGGTACTCATGGCTACACCTTC. Protein: CASSLGGRGTHGYTF.

The chain recombines TRBV19 with TRBJ2-7; 8 nucleotides line up with TRBD1. The junction had 11 bases not matched to a gene; V was cut back by 5 bases and J by 5 bases. Germline lookup yields CDR1 LNHDA and CDR2 SQIVND (reference sequence). CDR3 length equals 15 residues. For the CDR3, the DNA is TGTGCCAGTAGTGGCCTGACAGGGGATATGGACGAGCAGTACTTC. This translates into CASSGLTGDMDEQYF.

The J gene is TRBJ1-5, the V gene TRBV15; weak D call: TRBD1 (6 bases). The CDR3 contains 15 residues. V was shortened by 4 bases and J by 0 bases, with 10 bases between the two germline ends. The germline V gene has CDR1 LNHNV and CDR2 YYDKDF (reference sequence). This CDR3 reads CATSKTGNSNQPQHF. CDR3 nucleotide sequence: TGTGCCACCAGCAAGACAGGAAATAGCAATCAGCCCCAGCATTTT. The variable domain in full, with the rest retrieved from reference TRBV15 and TRBJ1-5, is DAMVIQNPRYQVTQFGKPVTLSCSQTLNHNVMYWYQQKSSQAPKLLFHYYDKDFNNEADTPDNFQSRRPNTSFCFLDIRSPGLGDTAMYLCATSKTGNSNQPQHFGDGTRLSIL.

This chain joins TRBV6-2 or TRBV6-3 and TRBJ2-1, with TRBD1 identical over 9 bases. J lost 5 bases, V lost 1 base, and 0 bases had no gene match. Germline CDR1 MNHEY, CDR2 SVGEGT. The CDR3 runs 14 residues. The CDR3 loop is CASSYYRGHNEQFF. The CDR3 nucleotides read TGTGCCAGCAGTTACTACAGGGGGCACAATGAGCAGTTCTTC.

V usage is TRBV3-1 (or the pseudogene TRBV3-2) and J usage is TRBJ2-7; a weak D match, TRBD2 (6 bases). The ends were cut back, 0 bases at V and 5 bases at J, with 17 bases in the middle. Germline V lookup: CDR1 LGHDT, CDR2 YNNKEL (reference sequence). The CDR3 consists of 16 residues. For the CDR3, the DNA is TGTGCCAGCAGCCAAGACCCACCCCCGGGGGTAGACGAGCAGTACTTC. It specifies CASSQDPPPGVDEQYF.

The chain couples TRBV27 to TRBJ2-5; TRBD2 is a possible D gene (7 bases). V lost 3 bases and J 4 bases, leaving 15 bases between the germline ends. Germline CDR1 is MNHEY and CDR2 is SMNVEV (reference sequence). This CDR3 has 15 amino acids. This CDR3 reads CASSFGGGPSETQYF. The CDR3 DNA reads as TGTGCCAGCAGTTTTGGGGGGGGGCCGTCAGAGACCCAGTACTTC.

The rearrangement uses TRBV7-2 and TRBJ1-2; TRBD1 matches at 12 bases. The germline V gene encodes CDR1 SGHTA and CDR2 FQGNSA. The CDR3 sequence is 15 residues long. Trimming at V came to 4 bases and at J to 8 bases, leaving 8 bases not matched to a gene. CDR3 region: CASSYPGQGARGYTF. The CDR3 DNA follows: TGTGCCAGCAGCTACCCGGGACAGGGGGCGCGGGGCTACACCTTC.

The J gene is TRBJ1-6, the V gene TRBV30; D might be TRBD1 (5 bases). CDR3 length equals 16 residues. Germline-derived CDR1 and CDR2 are GTSNPN and SVGIG (reference sequence). Trimming left V 5 bases short and J 5 bases short, with 19 bases between. CDR3 amino acids: CAWANIDRRDNSPLHF. DNA of the CDR3: TGTGCCTGGGCAAACATCGACAGAAGGGATAATTCACCCCTCCACTTT.

Written as DNA, the CDR3 is TGTGCCAGCAGCTTAGGTCGACAGGGGGCGGTCAATGAGCAGTTCTTC. Amino acid sequence: CASSLGRQGAVNEQFF. The chain employs TRBV13 and TRBJ2-1, with 10 bases fitting TRBD1. V lost 0 bases to trimming and J lost 6 bases; unmatched junction nucleotides: 5. The CDR3 loop spans 16 amino acids. CDR1 and CDR2 from the germline V gene are PRHDT and FYEKMQ (reference sequence).

V usage is TRBV13 and J usage is TRBJ1-2, with D tentatively TRBD1 (5 bases). The CDR3 totals 13 residues. CDR1 is PRHDT, CDR2 FYEKMQ, per germline (reference sequence). V was cut by 3 bases and J by 7 bases, with 12 bases left in between. The CDR3 spells CASSFGAVSGYTF. CDR3 sequence (DNA): TGTGCCAGCAGCTTTGGGGCGGTCTCTGGCTACACCTTC.

The chain joins TRBV4-1 to TRBJ2-7; tentative D call: TRBD2 (6 bases). V gave up 0 bases and J gave up 2 bases, with 17 bases separating them. Germline lookup yields CDR1 MGHRA and CDR2 YSYEKL. CDR3 length equals 17 residues. The CDR3 region has the DNA TGCGCCAGCAGCCAAGATTATTTGGGTGGGGGGACCTACGAGCAGTACTTC. Translating gives CASSQDYLGGGTYEQYF.

This chain joins TRBV4-1 and TRBJ2-3, with 11 bases identical to TRBD2. V shed 4 bases and J 0 bases; nucleotides not matched to a gene: 9. CDR1 is MGHRA, CDR2 YSYEKL, per germline. The CDR3 length is 18 residues. For the CDR3, the DNA is TGCGCCAGCAGCCTAGGACTAGCGGGTATCATGAGCACAGATACGCAGTATTTT. It translates to CASSLGLAGIMSTDTQYF.

This clone was observed once. This chain joins TRBV6-6 and TRBJ1-4; a possible D gene is TRBD1 (5 bases). The CDR3 runs to 14 residues. Per the germline V gene, CDR1 is MNHNY and CDR2 is SVGAGI (reference sequence). Trimming took off 2 bases at V and 5 bases at J, with 9 bases between the two ends. The CDR3 DNA follows: TGTGCCAGCAGTTACAGGGCAGGGAATGAAAAACTGTTTTTT. Translated: CASSYRAGNEKLFF.

The chain has TRBV7-2 and TRBJ2-3; unclear D gene. V shed 5 bases and J shed 8 bases, with 8 bases lying between them. Germline values: CDR1 SGHTA, CDR2 FQGNSA. The CDR3 length is 11 residues. DNA for the CDR3: TGTGCCAGCAGCCGCGCAACTACGCAGTATTTT. Translation gives CASSRATTQYF.

This chain links TRBV5-1 with TRBJ2-1; 8 nucleotides line up with TRBD2. The V gene's germline CDR1 is SGHRS and CDR2 YFSETQ. After removal of 1 base from V and 12 bases from J, the junction contained 18 bases not matched to a gene. This CDR3 is 17 amino acids long. CDR3 sequence (DNA): TGCGCCAGCAGCTTGCGGCCTAGCGGGCCCTACCCTAGGGGGCAGTTCTTC. Translated: CASSLRPSGPYPRGQFF.

The chain couples TRBV11-2 to TRBJ1-1; TRBD1 matches 11 bases. CDR3 length: 16 residues. The V gene end was trimmed by 7 bases and the J gene end by 2 bases; junction bases not matched to a gene: 9. The V gene's germline CDR1 is SGHAT and CDR2 FQNNGV. The CDR3 DNA reads as TGTGCCAGCAACACGGACAGGGGGCGCCGAAACACTGAAGCTTTCTTT. Encoded protein: CASNTDRGRRNTEAFF.